This TCR beta chain was recovered during a study of cytomegalovirus exposure and HLA in healthy donors. CDR1 is SGHRS, CDR2 YFSETQ, per germline. The CDR3 consists of 15 residues. The V end was cut by 3 bases, the J end by 0 bases, with 9 bases between. The PCR ran on 60 Vbeta and 13 Jbeta primers. Clones were read by immunoSEQ multiplex PCR, and TCRdb kept only the in-frame ones, dropping some. The sample data list roughly 77,000 clones. Regarding the study as a whole: In a later analysis, about 17,000 TCR beta sequences were associated with HLA alleles at 0.05 false discovery rate. HLA-A and HLA-B allele assignments for most subjects were reportedly predicted accurately using TCR beta sequences.

Details on this clone: What it binds is unknown.

Specimen: PBMCs. The gene calls are TRBV5-1 and TRBJ1-4; D is possibly TRBD1 (6 bases). The source of this sequence is a man aged 25-45 years in good health and CMV-seronegative. Here the CDR3 DNA reads TGCGCCAGCAGCTCGCAGGGGCCAACTAATGAAAAACTGTTTTTT. Amino acids: CASSSQGPTNEKLFF.